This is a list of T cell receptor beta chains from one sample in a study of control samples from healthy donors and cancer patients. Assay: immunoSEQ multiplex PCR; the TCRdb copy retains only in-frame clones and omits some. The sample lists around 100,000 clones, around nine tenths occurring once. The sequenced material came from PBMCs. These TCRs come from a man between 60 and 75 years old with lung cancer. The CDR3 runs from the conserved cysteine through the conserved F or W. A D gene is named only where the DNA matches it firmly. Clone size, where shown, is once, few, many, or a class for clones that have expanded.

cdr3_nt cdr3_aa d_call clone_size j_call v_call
TGCGCCAGCAGCTTGGGACAGGTGAACACTGAAGCTTTCTTT CASSLGQVNTEAFF - once TRBJ1-1 TRBV5-1
TGTGCCTGGTGGGACGAAGAAGTGCGGGGGGGTAGGACAGATACGCAGTATTTT CAWWDEEVRGGRTDTQYF TRBD2 - TRBJ2-3 TRBV30
TGCGCCAGCAGTTCACAAACAGGACTCAATTCACCCCTCCACTTT CASSSQTGLNSPLHF - - TRBJ1-6 TRBV5-1
TGTGCCAGCAGTTCACCATCGACACCCCGCTCCTACGAGCAGTACTTC CASSSPSTPRSYEQYF - - TRBJ2-7 TRBV6-5
TGCGCCAGCAGTACAACACCGGGACAGATCCTCGCCGGGGAGCTGTTTTTT CASSTTPGQILAGELFF TRBD1 - TRBJ2-2 TRBV5-1
TGCGCCAGCAGCTTGTCAGGGAGGTGGAACATTCAGTACTTC CASSLSGRWNIQYF - - TRBJ2-4 TRBV5-1
TGCGCCAGCAGCCCCGGAATTAACGACGAAAACACCATATATTTT CASSPGINDENTIYF - - TRBJ1-3 TRBV5-1
TGTGCTAGTGGTTTGACTAAAGACGGGGACAGGGTGTACGACACTGAAGCTTTCTTT CASGLTKDGDRVYDTEAFF TRBD1 - TRBJ1-1 TRBV12-5
TGCGCCAGCAGCCAAGAAGAGACAGGAATCTCCTACGAGCAGTACTTC CASSQEETGISYEQYF - - TRBJ2-7 TRBV4-1
TGTGCCTGGAGTGTAACGAGCAATCAGCCCCAGCATTTT CAWSVTSNQPQHF - - TRBJ1-5 TRBV30
TGCGCCAGCAGCCAACAGGACTTCATAAAACACGGGGGCTATGGCTACACCTTC CASSQQDFIKHGGYGYTF - - TRBJ1-2 TRBV4-1
TGTGCCAGCAGCTTATGGGAATCCTACGAGCAGTACTTC CASSLWESYEQYF - - TRBJ2-7 TRBV11-3
TGTGCTAGTGGTTTGGTACCCGACGGGACAGCCCAATCCAATACGCAGTATTTT CASGLVPDGTAQSNTQYF TRBD1 - TRBJ2-3 TRBV12-5
TGTGCCAGCAGCTTAGGTAATTCTGGGGCCAACGTCCTGACTTTC CASSLGNSGANVLTF - - TRBJ2-6 TRBV11-3
TGTGCCAGCAGTGTGGGCAGGGACATTGGAAACACCATATATTTT CASSVGRDIGNTIYF - - TRBJ1-3 TRBV6-4
TGTGCCAGCAGCTTAGGGGCACGCTCCTATGGCTACACCTTC CASSLGARSYGYTF - - TRBJ1-2 TRBV7-2
TGTGCCAGCAGCTTAACGGCGACAGTCCCCTATGGCTACACCTTC CASSLTATVPYGYTF - - TRBJ1-2 TRBV7-3
TGTGCCAGCAGCTTAGGGGTAGGGGCAGTCCAAGAGACCCAGTACTTC CASSLGVGAVQETQYF - few TRBJ2-5 TRBV11-3
TGCGCCAGCAGCTCAACCGGGACACCCTCCAATGAGCAGTTCTTC CASSSTGTPSNEQFF - once TRBJ2-1 TRBV5-1
TGCGCCAGCAGCTTGTCGGCGGGATCAGTCACAGATACGCAGTATTTT CASSLSAGSVTDTQYF - once TRBJ2-3 TRBV5-1
TGTGCCAGCAGCTTAGAGGGGACAGCTAAAAACATTCAGTACTTC CASSLEGTAKNIQYF TRBD1 - TRBJ2-4 TRBV7-2
TGCGCCAGCAGCCAAGTCAGAGAAGAGACCCAGTACTTC CASSQVREETQYF - - TRBJ2-5 TRBV4-1
TGTGCCAGCAGCATAGGACAGTACACTGAAGCTTTCTTT CASSIGQYTEAFF - - TRBJ1-1 TRBV5-6
TGTGCCAGCAGCCCGGGACAAGGGATTCGGGAAGCTTTCTTT CASSPGQGIREAFF - - TRBJ1-1 TRBV6-5
TGTGCCAGCTCCAGTTCCCCGGGGAACACCGGGGAGCTGTTTTTT CASSSSPGNTGELFF - - TRBJ2-2 TRBV18
TGTGCCAGCAGTGAGGCGGGATCCAGAACCTACGAGCAGTACTTC CASSEAGSRTYEQYF - - TRBJ2-7 TRBV25-1
TGTGCCAGCAGCTCGACTAGGGAGCTGTTTTTT CASSSTRELFF - - TRBJ2-2 TRBV5-6
TGTGCCAGCAGCTTAGTCAGGAACACTGAAGCTTTCTTT CASSLVRNTEAFF - - TRBJ1-1 TRBV7-2
TGCAGCGTTGGACAGCCTAATTCACCCCTCCACTTT CSVGQPNSPLHF - - TRBJ1-6 TRBV29-1
TGTGCCAGCAGCGAAACAGGATCCTTTTCTGAAGCTTTCTTT CASSETGSFSEAFF - once TRBJ1-1 TRBV25-1
TGTGCCAGCCGACAACAGGGAGCGGTGAATTCACCCCTCCACTTT CASRQQGAVNSPLHF - - TRBJ1-6 TRBV7-6
TGCGCCAGCAGCAGACAGGGGACAGATACGCAGTATTTT CASSRQGTDTQYF TRBD1 - TRBJ2-3 TRBV5-1
TGTGCCAGCAGCTTAGTGGCTCCCTATGGCTACACCTTC CASSLVAPYGYTF - - TRBJ1-2 TRBV13
TGCGCCAGCAGCTTCCCAGGCCAAGGCAATGAGCAGTTCTTC CASSFPGQGNEQFF - - TRBJ2-1 TRBV5-1
TGTGCCTGGACCCAAGGAGGAATACTCGGTGAAAAACTGTTTTTT CAWTQGGILGEKLFF - - TRBJ1-4 TRBV30
TGTGCCAGCAGTTTTCGGACAGGGAATACCCTCCACTTT CASSFRTGNTLHF TRBD1 - TRBJ1-6 TRBV27
TGTGCCAGCAGCGGTGAGGACAGATCCTATGGCTACACCTTC CASSGEDRSYGYTF - - TRBJ1-2 TRBV7-8
TGTGCCACCAGTGACCCACTAGCGTACCAAGAGACCCAGTACTTC CATSDPLAYQETQYF TRBD2 - TRBJ2-5 TRBV24-1
TGTGCCAGCAGCTACACACAGGGGGGATCAGGCGGCTACACCTTC CASSYTQGGSGGYTF TRBD1 - TRBJ1-2 TRBV4-2